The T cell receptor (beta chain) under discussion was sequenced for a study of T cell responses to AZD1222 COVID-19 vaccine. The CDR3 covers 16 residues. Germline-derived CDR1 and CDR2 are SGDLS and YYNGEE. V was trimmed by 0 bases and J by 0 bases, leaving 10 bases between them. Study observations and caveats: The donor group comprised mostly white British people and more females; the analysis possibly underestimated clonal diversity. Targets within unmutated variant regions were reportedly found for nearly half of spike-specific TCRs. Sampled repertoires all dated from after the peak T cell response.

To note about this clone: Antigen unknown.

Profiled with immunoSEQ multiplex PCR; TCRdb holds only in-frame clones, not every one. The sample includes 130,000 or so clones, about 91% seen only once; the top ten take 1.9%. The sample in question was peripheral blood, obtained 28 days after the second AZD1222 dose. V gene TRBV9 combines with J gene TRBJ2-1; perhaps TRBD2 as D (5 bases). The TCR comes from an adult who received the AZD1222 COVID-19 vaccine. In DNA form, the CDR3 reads TGTGCCAGCAGCGTAGGGGCGGGTAGCTCCTACAATGAGCAGTTCTTC. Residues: CASSVGAGSSYNEQFF.